A selection of T cell receptor beta chains follows, all from one sample in a study of blood T cell repertoires in COVID-19. The assay was immunoSEQ multiplex PCR, and TCRdb's table has in-frame clones only and misses some. The sample shows some 42,000 clones, about 88% of them seen only once. Material: peripheral blood. Source of these receptors: a human donor in a cohort sampled during active COVID-19. The CDR3 runs from the conserved cysteine through the conserved F or W. D genes are given only for firm matches. The size entry is marked missing in some rows and otherwise reads once, few, many or a size class.

DNA | CDR3 | size | J | D | V
TGTGCCTGGAGTGCGCGGGGGGGGGCAGATACGCAGTATTTT | CAWSARGGADTQYF | once | TRBJ2-3 | TRBD2 | TRBV30
TGTGCCAGTAGTACCGGGACAGGGGACTACGAGCAGTACTTC | CASSTGTGDYEQYF | NA | TRBJ2-7 | TRBD1 | TRBV19
TGTGCCAGCAGCCGGCCTAATGAAAAACTGTTTTTT | CASSRPNEKLFF | NA | TRBJ1-4 | NA | TRBV3-1/TRBV3-2
TGTGCCAGCTCCCTGATAGCGGGGCCCCAAGAGACCCAGTACTTC | CASSLIAGPQETQYF | NA | TRBJ2-5 | TRBD2 | TRBV18
TGTGCCAGCAGCAACACACCCGCCGAACACACAGAAGTACCCTACGAGCAGTACTTC | CASSNTPAEHTEVPYEQYF | NA | TRBJ2-7 | NA | TRBV21-1
TGTGCCAGCAGCTCACCGACTAGCGGGGGGGACTACAATGAGCAGTTCTTC | CASSSPTSGGDYNEQFF | NA | TRBJ2-1 | TRBD2 | TRBV7-2
TGTGCCAGCAGAGGAAGCGGGGGGGCTGAGTACGAGCAGTACTTC | CASRGSGGAEYEQYF | NA | TRBJ2-7 | TRBD2 | TRBV2
TGTGCCAGTCACAGCGGGGGGGCGGAGACCCAGTACTTC | CASHSGGAETQYF | NA | TRBJ2-5 | TRBD2 | TRBV28
TGTGCCAGCAGTTTAGGCCAGCGGGAGACCCAGTACTTC | CASSLGQRETQYF | NA | TRBJ2-5 | NA | TRBV12-3/TRBV12-4
TGTGCCAGCAGCCAAAGGGAGGGAAGGCCAAACTATGGCTACACCTTC | CASSQREGRPNYGYTF | NA | TRBJ1-2 | NA | TRBV3-1/TRBV3-2
TGTGCCAGCATTAGGGGCACCCCCTACGAGCAGTACTTC | CASIRGTPYEQYF | NA | TRBJ2-7 | NA | TRBV6-5
TGTGCCAGCAGGACGGGAGGGACAGGGATCACCGGGGAGCTGTTTTTT | CASRTGGTGITGELFF | NA | TRBJ2-2 | NA | TRBV2
TGTGCCACCAGTGATTTATCGGAAGAGACCCAGTACTTC | CATSDLSEETQYF | NA | TRBJ2-5 | NA | TRBV24-1
TGTGCCAGCAGTTTTGGGGACAGAACTGAAGCTTTCTTT | CASSFGDRTEAFF | NA | TRBJ1-1 | TRBD1 | TRBV12-3/TRBV12-4
TGTGCCAGCAGTTTACCTATAGGGAGGTCAGATACGCAGTATTTT | CASSLPIGRSDTQYF | NA | TRBJ2-3 | NA | TRBV28
TGTGCCAGTAGTAGGACTAGCGGGGCTACCTCTCCGGGGTCCTACGAGCAGTACTTC | CASSRTSGATSPGSYEQYF | medium-sized | TRBJ2-7 | TRBD2 | TRBV19
TGTGCCAGCAGCCTCCTGGGACAGCCTATGAACACTGAAGCTTTCTTT | CASSLLGQPMNTEAFF | NA | TRBJ1-1 | TRBD1 | TRBV11-1
TGTGCCAGCAGCATCAGGAGACAGGGAAAGAGCAATCAGCCCCAGCATTTT | CASSIRRQGKSNQPQHF | once | TRBJ1-5 | TRBD1 | TRBV5-6
TGCGCCAGCAGCTTGCCTCTGTCCGGAGGAAATTCACCCCTCCACTTT | CASSLPLSGGNSPLHF | NA | TRBJ1-6 | NA | TRBV5-1
TGTGCCAGCAGTTATAGCTCCGGCAATGAGCAGTTCTTC | CASSYSSGNEQFF | NA | TRBJ2-1 | NA | TRBV6-2/TRBV6-3
TGTGCCAGCAGCCGACCGGGACAGGGGAACACCGGGGAGCTGTTTTTT | CASSRPGQGNTGELFF | NA | TRBJ2-2 | TRBD1 | TRBV14
TGTGCCAGCAGCGAGACCGGGACTAGCTACAATGAGCAGTTCTTC | CASSETGTSYNEQFF | NA | TRBJ2-1 | TRBD2 | TRBV7-9
TGTGCCAGCAGTGAGGGGGCCAGCAACTCCTACGAGCAGTACTTC | CASSEGASNSYEQYF | NA | TRBJ2-7 | NA | TRBV2
TGTGCCACCAGTGATTTGGGGGGGACGGCTAATTACAATGAGCAGTTCTTC | CATSDLGGTANYNEQFF | NA | TRBJ2-1 | NA | TRBV24-1
TGTGCCAGCACCCGTTGGACAGGATACGAGCAGTACTTC | CASTRWTGYEQYF | NA | TRBJ2-7 | TRBD1 | TRBV7-2
TGTGCCAGTAGCGAGGGAGGGGGCTATGGCTACACCTTC | CASSEGGGYGYTF | NA | TRBJ1-2 | NA | TRBV19
TGCAGTGCTAGTGGGGTGGGCACAACTAATGAAAAACTGTTTTTT | CSASGVGTTNEKLFF | NA | TRBJ1-4 | NA | TRBV20-1
TGTGCCAGCAGCTTGGCCCGGAACACTGAAGCTTTCTTT | CASSLARNTEAFF | NA | TRBJ1-1 | NA | TRBV5-4
TGTGCCAGCAGTCCGGCTGCGGGGTTTTACAATGAGCAGTTCTTC | CASSPAAGFYNEQFF | once | TRBJ2-1 | NA | TRBV7-2
TGTGCCAGCAGCCCCTCAGGGACAGGGGGCGGCTATGGCTACACCTTC | CASSPSGTGGGYGYTF | NA | TRBJ1-2 | TRBD1 | TRBV7-3
TGTGCCAGTATTCCTGGGAGCGGGGCGACGTACGAGCAGTACTTC | CASIPGSGATYEQYF | NA | TRBJ2-7 | TRBD2 | TRBV19
TGTGCCAGTGCCCCGGGACAGACCTACGAGCAGTACTTC | CASAPGQTYEQYF | NA | TRBJ2-7 | TRBD1 | TRBV27
TGTGCCAGTAGTATTCCCGAGGGGGCCATATCGAACACTGAAGCTTTCTTT | CASSIPEGAISNTEAFF | NA | TRBJ1-1 | TRBD1 | TRBV19
TGTGCCAGCAGTGAAAATAGCGGGGTAGGAACAGATACGCAGTATTTT | CASSENSGVGTDTQYF | NA | TRBJ2-3 | TRBD2 | TRBV6-4
TGTGCCAGCAGCCAAGAAGGGACAGGGGCCACAGATACGCAGTATTTT | CASSQEGTGATDTQYF | once | TRBJ2-3 | TRBD1 | TRBV4-2
TGTGCCAGCAGCCCATCGACAGGGGCCCCCTACGAGCAGTACTTC | CASSPSTGAPYEQYF | NA | TRBJ2-7 | TRBD1 | TRBV7-9
TGTGCCAGCAGCGTGGAGTCTGGAAACACCATATATTTT | CASSVESGNTIYF | few | TRBJ1-3 | NA | TRBV11-2
TGCGCCAGCAGCGCTACAGGGTTTTACGAGCAGTACTTC | CASSATGFYEQYF | NA | TRBJ2-7 | NA | TRBV5-1
TGTGCCAGCAGTGAAAGGCGGGGACAAGAGACCCAGTACTTC | CASSERRGQETQYF | NA | TRBJ2-5 | NA | TRBV2
TGCGCCAGCAGCCAAGGGTACACCCAGGGGACCCAGTACTTC | CASSQGYTQGTQYF | NA | TRBJ2-5 | NA | TRBV4-1
TGTGCCAGCAGCTGGACATCACCTACGACCGGGGAGCTGTTTTTT | CASSWTSPTTGELFF | NA | TRBJ2-2 | NA | TRBV6-5
TGTGCCAGTAGTGGGGGCGAGGACCGGCTCTCCTACGAGCAGTACTTC | CASSGGEDRLSYEQYF | once | TRBJ2-7 | NA | TRBV19
TGTGCCAGCAGTACCGGACAGCCATCTATGGGGGGCTACACCTTC | CASSTGQPSMGGYTF | NA | TRBJ1-2 | NA | TRBV27